This T cell receptor (beta chain) was documented in a study of technical replicates of blood from a few donors. CDR3 size: 15 residues. Germline V gives CDR1 SGDLS, CDR2 YYNGEE. V lost 0 bases and J 0 bases, leaving 10 bases between the germline ends. Produced via immunoSEQ multiplex PCR; TCRdb's table is partial and in-frame only. The data contain around 57,000 clones, less than 95% of them singletons. The table lists this clone with a count of one. Sequences were obtained from T cells isolated from PBMCs. The V gene is TRBV9, the J gene TRBJ2-7; D not certain. The sequence derives from a human donor in good health. CDR3 coding DNA: TGTGCCAGCAGCGTAGGTCTACAGTTCTCCTACGAGCAGTACTTC. It translates to CASSVGLQFSYEQYF.